This T cell receptor (beta chain) was found in a study of cytomegalovirus exposure and HLA in healthy donors. Remarks on this clone: Other nucleotide sequences in the sample specify the same CDR3.

Measured with immunoSEQ multiplex PCR; TCRdb has only the in-frame clones, and not every one. The sample contains 90,000 to 130,000 clones, approximately 89% of which appear only once. Germline CDR1 reads MDHEN; CDR2 reads SYDVKM. The CDR3 totals 11 residues. The V gene lost 4 bases and the J gene lost 2 bases, with 3 bases spanning the gap. The TCR comes from a young woman in good health and CMV-seronegative. The chain combines TRBV28 with TRBJ2-7; D not resolved. Sample: PBMCs. The CDR3 bases are TGTGCCAGCAGTTCTCCCTACGAGCAGTACTTC. This encodes CASSSPYEQYF.